This record concerns one TCR beta chain sequence. The specificity of this receptor is unknown. No base quality information exists; no much larger clone differs at one position. The germline V gene (reference sequence) supplies CDR1 MNHNY and CDR2 SVGAGI. The CDR3 numbers 13 residues from cysteine through phenylalanine. Only the CDR3 portion is preserved as DNA: 39 bases, with reading frame beginning at the first base. Trimming removed 6 bases from V and 4 bases from J; the gene matches leave 5 bases unexplained. This record comes from a study of blood T cells in healthy people across ages (dated by TCRdb to between 2014 and 2016). Turning to the overall study: In model experiments, template switching captured roughly one uniquely barcoded TCR beta cDNA molecule for every two T cells. The study analyzed two additional independent replicas of 1 million unique cDNA reads from the same blood draw for two donors, one aged 18 to 30 and one aged 80 or older. Four age groups were formed from the donors: young (average 16 years), middle-aged (approximately 40), aged (more than 55) and long-lived (less than 85). To avoid experimental bias, donors of different ages were randomly spread across the sequencing lanes. Using deep sequencing normalized with unique cDNA molecular identifiers, the study measured how TCR beta repertoire diversity changes with age. Results the study describes overall, beyond this receptor: The long-lived group showed more naive CD4+ T cells, fewer expanded clones and increased TCR diversity than the aged group, suggesting age selection. Estimates of total diversity based on one million sequenced T cells were regarded as lower bounds and as underestimates. There was a strong correlation between observed TCR beta diversity and the percentage of naive T cells measured by flow cytometry. Observed TCR beta diversity per million T cells fell roughly linearly with age, and a significant reduction was already apparent by age about 38. The CMV infection status of donors was not known, potentially confounding age-related changes in expanded clonotypes. Bulk unsorted PBMC profiling prevented conclusive comparison of naive and antigen-experienced compartments.

The library was built by means of 5' RACE. For sequencing, an Illumina HiSeq 2500 was employed. The second PCR ran for about 6 to 12 cycles and used a J-beta primer mix along with a sample-barcoded 5' primer. A template-switch 5' adaptor carrying 12 random nucleotides introduced a unique molecular identifier onto each TCR beta cDNA molecule. At least 2.5 million CDR3-containing paired-end reads were obtained from each sample. First-strand cDNA was synthesized from all RNA with the Mint cDNA synthesis kit, primed by a TRBC-specific oligonucleotide. All cDNA was treated with uracil-DNA glycosylase and then went through a first 18-cycle PCR with the universal primers M1SS and BC2_uni_R. Regarding the original processing steps: For normalization, 1 million high-quality reads were randomly selected from each sample, with every read carrying a distinct molecular identifier. Reads sharing molecular identifiers were discarded rather than binned into consensus sequences. CDR3 identification, clonotype clustering and error correction used MiTCR with a Q25 quality threshold and the strictest error-elimination algorithm. A nonparametric unseen species model with Euler transformation was used to estimate a lower bound on total TCR beta diversity. The public sequencing data were trimmed at Q25 with fastp and processed into clonotypes with MiXCR by TCRdb, which kept only in-frame beta chains. Each CDR3 protein appears once, grouped with its most common genes and DNA. For this entry, the V and J calls and clone size follow TCRdb and not the study's own pipeline. Across this sample there are about 1.6 million distinct CDR3 sequences, with 34% seen only once. The top ten clonotypes cover about 10% of the sample.

Donors were 39 systemically healthy Caucasian individuals from Russia aged roughly 6 to 95 years. Around 10 milliliters of peripheral blood were collected from each donor into EDTA-treated Vacutainer tubes. PBMCs were isolated by Ficoll-Paque density-gradient centrifugation, with at least 6 million obtained per sample. Total RNA was extracted from PBMCs with Trizol reagent, with at least 5 micrograms obtained per sample. The percentages of naive CD45RAhigh/CD27high T cells were determined by flow cytometry on a PBMC aliquot from every donor. The chain is assembled from TRBV6-6 and TRBJ1-2; 7 bases in between match TRBD1. Sequencing was carried out using blood. This clonotype was sampled from a woman aged 30 to 39 in good health. The CDR3 region: CASREQGPYGYTF. Here is the DNA: TGTGCCAGCAGAGAACAGGGGCCCTATGGCTACACCTTC.